This paragraph reports one TCR beta chain. The target antigen is unknown. This entry belongs to a study of PD-1 blockade in classical Hodgkin lymphoma. Study observations and caveats: Lower baseline TCR diversity marked trial partial responders and progressors. Possibly reflecting disease activity or prior therapy, repertoire differences have causes that remain undefined.

CDR1 and CDR2 from the germline V gene are KGHSH and LQKENI. CDR3 length equals 16 residues. V was clipped by 1 base and J by 0 bases, with 11 bases between them. Generated by immunoSEQ multiplex PCR, the TCRdb table keeps only in-frame clones and is missing some. This sample has 45,000 to 60,000 clones; 60% to 80% occur once, and the top ten carry 15% to 20%. Noted time point: cycle 4 day 1 (C4D1), after less than 7 weeks of nivolumab. Autologous stem cell transplantation was followed by relapse in every patient, and brentuximab vedotin exposure varied. The source material was peripheral blood mononuclear cells (PBMCs), sampled before the fourth cycle of nivolumab. This rearrangement joins TRBV18 to TRBJ2-3, with D unresolved. This clonotype originated in a human donor with classical Hodgkin lymphoma. For the CDR3, the DNA is TGTGCCAGCTCACCACTAGGAGATCCTAGCACAGATACGCAGTATTTT. This encodes CASSPLGDPSTDTQYF.